The rows below give T cell receptor beta chains drawn from one sample of a study of Tregs in tolerant kidney transplant recipients. Some clones are missing from TCRdb's copy, which holds only in-frame ones; the method was immunoSEQ multiplex PCR. Counted here are just under 65,000 clones, roughly 98% occurring once; the ten biggest clones make up 0.3% to 0.35%. The specimen was Tregs from blood, collected before the transplant. Source of these receptors: a human donor who received a combined kidney and bone marrow transplant. CDR3s leave out the opening cysteine and the closing phenylalanine or tryptophan.

>TRBV4-2|TRBJ2-3
ASRKRGRFGDTQY
>TRBV14|TRBJ2-7
ASSHLRQGAGYEQY
>TRBV11-3|TRBJ1-2
ASSPNGGLPNYGYT
>TRBV4-1|TRBJ2-1
ASSRGLAGVNEQF
>TRBV6-1|TRBJ1-1
ASSRGQGYEAF
>TRBV7-2|TRBJ1-5
ASSSGLGWQPQH
>TRBV10-3|TRBJ2-1
AIRATSGNEQF
>TRBV5-1|TRBJ1-2
ASSLNLNYGYT
>TRBV28|TRBJ1-1
ASSFRGYDAF
>TRBV7-9|TRBJ2-1
ASSQRLAGAYNEQF
>TRBV6-6|TRBJ1-5
ASKGGVGNQPQH
>TRBV5-1|TRBJ1-1
ASSLLGQGATEAF
>TRBV30|TRBJ2-3
AWRPGTSGSSTDTQY
>TRBV6-5|TRBJ1-2
ASSPYRGRVGYT
>TRBV29-1|TRBJ2-3
SVNGLAGGPDTQY
>TRBV7-2|TRBJ2-7
ASSRGTSGSYEQY
>TRBV10-3|TRBJ2-1
AISEGVAGGYNEQF
>TRBV5-5|TRBJ1-2
ASSGGGNYGYT
>TRBV7-3|TRBJ2-7
ASSDQTGINEQY
>TRBV11-3|TRBJ2-7
ASSLDLPRGHEQY
>TRBV28|TRBJ1-5
ASSLTRNQPQH
>TRBV7-7|TRBJ1-1
ASSPPTGPNTEAF
>TRBV2|TRBJ2-7
ASTPGIKQY
>TRBV29-1|TRBJ2-7
SVEGGSRDILPYEQY
>TRBV15|TRBJ2-7
ATSRDASYEQY
>TRBV18|TRBJ1-2
ASSPSVYSRSYGYT
>TRBV5-1|TRBJ2-7
ASSLQGSEQY
>TRBV6-1|TRBJ2-2
ASSEVGGRGRGELF
>TRBV5-1|TRBJ2-1
ASSFWGGENEQF
>TRBV2|TRBJ2-2
ASSETRRGYTGELF